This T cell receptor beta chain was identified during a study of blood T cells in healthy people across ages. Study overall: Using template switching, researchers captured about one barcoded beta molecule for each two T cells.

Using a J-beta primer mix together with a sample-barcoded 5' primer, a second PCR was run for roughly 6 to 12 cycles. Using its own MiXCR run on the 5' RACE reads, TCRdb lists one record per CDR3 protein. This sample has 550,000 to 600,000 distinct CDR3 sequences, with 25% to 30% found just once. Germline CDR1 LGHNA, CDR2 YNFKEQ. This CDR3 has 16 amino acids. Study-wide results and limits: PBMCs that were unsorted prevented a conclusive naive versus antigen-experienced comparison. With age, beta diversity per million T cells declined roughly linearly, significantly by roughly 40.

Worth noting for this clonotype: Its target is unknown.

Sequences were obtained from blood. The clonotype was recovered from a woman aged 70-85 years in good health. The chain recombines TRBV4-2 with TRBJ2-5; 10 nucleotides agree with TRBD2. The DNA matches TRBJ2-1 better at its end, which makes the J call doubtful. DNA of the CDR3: TGTGCCAGCAGCCAAGATGGGGCTAGCGGGAGTGATGAGCAGTTCTTC. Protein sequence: CASSQDGASGSDEQFF.